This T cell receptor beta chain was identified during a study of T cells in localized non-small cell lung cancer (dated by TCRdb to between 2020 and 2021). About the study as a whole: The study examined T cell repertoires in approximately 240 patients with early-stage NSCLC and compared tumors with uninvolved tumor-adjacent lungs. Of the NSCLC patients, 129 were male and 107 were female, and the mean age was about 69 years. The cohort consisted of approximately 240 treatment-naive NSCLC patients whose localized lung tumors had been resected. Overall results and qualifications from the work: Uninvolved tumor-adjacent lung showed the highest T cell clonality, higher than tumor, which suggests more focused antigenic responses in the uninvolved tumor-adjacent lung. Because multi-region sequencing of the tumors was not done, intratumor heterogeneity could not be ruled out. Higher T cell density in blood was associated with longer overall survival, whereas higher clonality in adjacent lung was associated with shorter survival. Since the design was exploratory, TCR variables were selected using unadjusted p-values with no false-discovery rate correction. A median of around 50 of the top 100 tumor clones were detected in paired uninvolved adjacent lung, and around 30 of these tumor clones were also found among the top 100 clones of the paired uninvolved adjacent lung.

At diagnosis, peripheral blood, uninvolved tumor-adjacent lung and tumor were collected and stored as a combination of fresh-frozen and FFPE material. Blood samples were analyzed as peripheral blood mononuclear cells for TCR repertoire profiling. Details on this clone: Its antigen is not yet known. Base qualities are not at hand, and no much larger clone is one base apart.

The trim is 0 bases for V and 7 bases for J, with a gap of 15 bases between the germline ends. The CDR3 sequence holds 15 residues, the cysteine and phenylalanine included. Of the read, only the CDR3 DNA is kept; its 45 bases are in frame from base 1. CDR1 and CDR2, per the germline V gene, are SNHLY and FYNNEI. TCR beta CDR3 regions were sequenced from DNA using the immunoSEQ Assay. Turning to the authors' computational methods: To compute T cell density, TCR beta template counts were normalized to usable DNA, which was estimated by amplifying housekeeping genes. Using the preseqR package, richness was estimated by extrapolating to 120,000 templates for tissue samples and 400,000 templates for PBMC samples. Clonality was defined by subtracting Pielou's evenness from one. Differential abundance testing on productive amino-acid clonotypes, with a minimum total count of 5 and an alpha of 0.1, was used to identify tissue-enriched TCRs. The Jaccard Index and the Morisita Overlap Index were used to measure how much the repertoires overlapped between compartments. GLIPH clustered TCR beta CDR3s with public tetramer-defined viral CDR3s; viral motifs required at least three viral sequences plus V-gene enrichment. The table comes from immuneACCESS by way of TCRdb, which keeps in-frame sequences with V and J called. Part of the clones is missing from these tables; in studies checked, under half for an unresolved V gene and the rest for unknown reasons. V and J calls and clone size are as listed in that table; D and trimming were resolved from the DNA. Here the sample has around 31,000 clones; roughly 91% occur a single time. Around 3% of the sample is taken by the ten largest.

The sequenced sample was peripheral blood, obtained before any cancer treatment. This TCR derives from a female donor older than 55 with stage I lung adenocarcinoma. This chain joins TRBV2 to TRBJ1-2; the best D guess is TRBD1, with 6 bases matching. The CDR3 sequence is CASSEALQGRRGYTF. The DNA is TGTGCCAGCAGTGAAGCGCTTCAGGGGCGGCGTGGCTACACCTTC.